Listed below are T cell receptor beta chains from one sample, sequenced in a study of shared clonotypes between healthy human individuals. The protocol was immunoSEQ multiplex PCR, while the TCRdb copy is restricted to in-frame clones and leaves out a portion. There are around 440,000 clones in the sample; approximately 71% occur only once, and about 12% lies in the top ten. The specimen was PBMCs. These receptors were taken from a woman aged 40 to 55 in good health. Some clones in this sample may be carry-over from other donors' samples. CDR3s include the opening cysteine and the closing phenylalanine or tryptophan. The order of the fields is J gene, V gene, D gene, clone size, CDR3 DNA, CDR3 protein. D genes are given only for firm matches. Clone size, where shown, is once, few, many, or a class for clones that have expanded.

J: TRBJ1-3; V: TRBV4-3; D: .; size: .; DNA: TGCGCCAGCAGCCAAGTTAGTCAGGGGAACACCATATATTTT; CDR3: CASSQVSQGNTIYF
J: TRBJ2-7; V: TRBV6-1; D: .; size: once; DNA: TGTGCCAGCAGAGCCTCGGGGGTCCCTTTGGAGTACTTC; CDR3: CASRASGVPLEYF
J: TRBJ1-2; V: TRBV10-2; D: .; size: .; DNA: TGCGCCAGCAGCGCGATGCGACCGGCATATGGCTACACCTTC; CDR3: CASSAMRPAYGYTF
J: TRBJ2-7; V: TRBV12-5; D: TRBD2; size: many; DNA: TGTGCTAGGGGAGCGGGAGGGTACGAGCAGTACTTC; CDR3: CARGAGGYEQYF
J: TRBJ1-2; V: TRBV10-2; D: .; size: few; DNA: TGCGCCAGCAGTGAGTCGAGGGGCGGGCGGCCCTCGCCCAACTATGGCTACACCTTC; CDR3: CASSESRGGRPSPNYGYTF
J: TRBJ1-1; V: TRBV4-2; D: .; size: .; DNA: TGTGCCAGCAGCCCCCATGTCAGGGTCACTGAAGCTTTCTTT; CDR3: CASSPHVRVTEAFF
J: TRBJ2-2; V: TRBV28; D: .; size: .; DNA: TGTGCCAGCAGTTTTAAAGGGATGAACACCGTGGAGCTGTTTTTT; CDR3: CASSFKGMNTVELFF
J: TRBJ2-3; V: TRBV6-6; D: TRBD2; size: .; DNA: TGTGCCAGCAGTACTAGCGGGAGTACAGATACGCAGTGTTTT; CDR3: CASSTSGSTDTQCF
J: TRBJ1-5; V: TRBV28; D: .; size: .; DNA: TGTGCCAGCAGTTTTGGCGGTAGCAATCAGCCCCAGCATTTT; CDR3: CASSFGGSNQPQHF
J: TRBJ2-5; V: TRBV5-1; D: .; size: .; DNA: TGCGCCGGCAGCCCCTGCTTCGAAGAGACCCAGTACTTC; CDR3: CAGSPCFEETQYF
J: TRBJ2-7; V: TRBV7-2; D: TRBD2; size: .; DNA: TGTGCCAGCAGCTTACGGGGGACTAAATCCTACGAGCAGTACTTC; CDR3: CASSLRGTKSYEQYF
J: TRBJ1-5; V: TRBV2; D: .; size: .; DNA: TGTGCCAGCAGTGAGAGGGGGGTTAACAATCAGCCCCAGCATTTT; CDR3: CASSERGVNNQPQHF
J: TRBJ1-3; V: TRBV18; D: .; size: .; DNA: TGTGCCAGCTCACCACCGGCCCCAGGCCTCTCTGGAAACACCATATATTTT; CDR3: CASSPPAPGLSGNTIYF
J: TRBJ2-1; V: TRBV7-9; D: .; size: .; DNA: TGTGCCAGCAGCTTAGCATTGGCGGTCGATGAGCAGTTCTTC; CDR3: CASSLALAVDEQFF
J: TRBJ1-1; V: TRBV18; D: .; size: .; DNA: TGTGCCAGCTCACGGACAGTCAACACTGAAGCTTTCTTT; CDR3: CASSRTVNTEAFF
J: TRBJ2-7; V: TRBV5-4; D: .; size: .; DNA: TGTGCCAGCAGCTCGGACAGCTCCTACGAGCAGTACTTC; CDR3: CASSSDSSYEQYF
J: TRBJ1-6; V: TRBV28; D: .; size: .; DNA: TGTGCCAGCAGTGCCTCTGTCCCCTCGGTTTCACCCCTCCACTTT; CDR3: CASSASVPSVSPLHF
J: TRBJ2-3; V: TRBV6-5; D: .; size: .; DNA: TGTGCCAGCAGTTACAGGGATAGTACAGATACGCAGTATTTT; CDR3: CASSYRDSTDTQYF
J: TRBJ2-1; V: TRBV18; D: .; size: .; DNA: TGTGCCAGCTCACCAGTGGGGCGAGGTTTCAACAATGAGCAGTTCTTC; CDR3: CASSPVGRGFNNEQFF
J: TRBJ2-7; V: TRBV11-2; D: TRBD2; size: once; DNA: TGTGCCAGCAGCTTAGATCCCGGGGGGGGCTACGAGCAGTACTTC; CDR3: CASSLDPGGGYEQYF
J: TRBJ2-7; V: TRBV7-2; D: TRBD1; size: few; DNA: TGTGCCAGCAGCCCCCAAACAGGGGTGGGGGAGCAGTACTTC; CDR3: CASSPQTGVGEQYF
J: TRBJ2-7; V: TRBV7-8; D: .; size: few; DNA: TGTGCCAGCAGCTTAGAACGGAACTCCTACGAGCAGTACTTC; CDR3: CASSLERNSYEQYF
J: TRBJ2-2; V: TRBV7-6; D: TRBD2; size: once; DNA: TGTGCCAGCAGCGCCGTCGAGCTAGCGGGACGTACCGGGGAGCTGTTTTTT; CDR3: CASSAVELAGRTGELFF
J: TRBJ1-5; V: TRBV19; D: .; size: .; DNA: TGTGCCAGTGCCGGGCCTTACATGTGGAATCAGCCCCAGCATTTT; CDR3: CASAGPYMWNQPQHF
J: TRBJ2-1; V: TRBV7-2; D: TRBD2; size: .; DNA: TGTGCCAGCAGCACATCCCCCTCGAGAGTAGCGGGAGGGGGGTTCTTC; CDR3: CASSTSPSRVAGGGFF
J: TRBJ2-1; V: TRBV2; D: TRBD2; size: .; DNA: TGTGCCAGCACTGTCCTAGCTAGCGGTCCTGGGGATGAGCAGTTCTTC; CDR3: CASTVLASGPGDEQFF
J: TRBJ1-5; V: TRBV11-2; D: .; size: .; DNA: TGTGCCAGCAGCCCAGACAGGTTGAGTCAGCCCCAGCATTTT; CDR3: CASSPDRLSQPQHF
J: TRBJ2-7; V: TRBV6-1; D: TRBD2; size: .; DNA: TGTGCCAGCAGACTAGCGGGACTATCTGAGCAGTACTTC; CDR3: CASRLAGLSEQYF
J: TRBJ2-2; V: TRBV7-9; D: TRBD1; size: .; DNA: TGTGCCAGCACCATCCCGGGACAGGGGATCACCGGGGAGCTGTTTTTT; CDR3: CASTIPGQGITGELFF